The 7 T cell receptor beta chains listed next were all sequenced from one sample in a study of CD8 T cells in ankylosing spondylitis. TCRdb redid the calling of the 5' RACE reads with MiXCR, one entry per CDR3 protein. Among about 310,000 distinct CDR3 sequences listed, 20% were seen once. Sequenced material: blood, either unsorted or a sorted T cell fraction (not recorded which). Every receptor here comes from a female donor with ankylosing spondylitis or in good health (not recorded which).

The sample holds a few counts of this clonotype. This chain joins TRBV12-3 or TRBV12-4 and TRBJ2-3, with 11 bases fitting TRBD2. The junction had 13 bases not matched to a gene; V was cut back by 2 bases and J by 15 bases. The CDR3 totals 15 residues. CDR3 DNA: TGTGCCAGCAGTTTAAGTCGTACTAGCGGGAGTTCACCTTATTTT. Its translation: CASSLSRTSGSSPYF.

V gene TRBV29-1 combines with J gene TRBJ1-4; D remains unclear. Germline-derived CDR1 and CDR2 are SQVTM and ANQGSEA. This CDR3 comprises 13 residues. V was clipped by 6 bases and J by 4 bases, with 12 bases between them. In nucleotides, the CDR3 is TGCAGCGTGGCCCTCACGGATAATGAAAAACTGTTTTTT. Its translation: CSVALTDNEKLFF.

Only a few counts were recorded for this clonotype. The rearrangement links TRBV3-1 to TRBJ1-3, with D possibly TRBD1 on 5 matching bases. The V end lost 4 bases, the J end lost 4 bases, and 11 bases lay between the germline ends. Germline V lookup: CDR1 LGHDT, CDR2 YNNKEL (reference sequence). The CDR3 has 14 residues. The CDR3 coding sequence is TGTGCCAGCAGCCCGAGGGACCGAGGAAACACCATATATTTT. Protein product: CASSPRDRGNTIYF. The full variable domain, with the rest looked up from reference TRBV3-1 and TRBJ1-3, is DTAVSQTPKYLVTQMGNDKSIKCEQNLGHDTMYWYKQDSKKFLKIMFSYNNKELIINETVPNRFSPKSPDKAHLNLHINSLELGDSAVYFCASSPRDRGNTIYFGEGSWLTVV.

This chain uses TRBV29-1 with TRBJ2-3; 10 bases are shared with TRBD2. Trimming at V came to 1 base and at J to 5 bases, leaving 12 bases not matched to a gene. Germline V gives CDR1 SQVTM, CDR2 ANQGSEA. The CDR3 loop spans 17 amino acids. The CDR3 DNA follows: TGCAGCGTTGAAGCGAGGGTCGGTAGACTAGCGGGAGATACGCAGTATTTT. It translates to CSVEARVGRLAGDTQYF.

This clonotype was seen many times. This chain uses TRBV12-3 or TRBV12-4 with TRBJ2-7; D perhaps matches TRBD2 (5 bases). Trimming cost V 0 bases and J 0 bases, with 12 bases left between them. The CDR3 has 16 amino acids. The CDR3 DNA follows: TGTGCCAGCAGTTTAGCTCCGGAGACTATCTCCTACGAGCAGTACTTC. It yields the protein CASSLAPETISYEQYF.

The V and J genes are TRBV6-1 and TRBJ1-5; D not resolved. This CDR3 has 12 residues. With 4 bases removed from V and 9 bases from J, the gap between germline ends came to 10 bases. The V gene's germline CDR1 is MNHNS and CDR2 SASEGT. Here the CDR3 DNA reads TGTGCCAGCAGTGCCCCCTTAGCGCCCCAGCATTTT. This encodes CASSAPLAPQHF.

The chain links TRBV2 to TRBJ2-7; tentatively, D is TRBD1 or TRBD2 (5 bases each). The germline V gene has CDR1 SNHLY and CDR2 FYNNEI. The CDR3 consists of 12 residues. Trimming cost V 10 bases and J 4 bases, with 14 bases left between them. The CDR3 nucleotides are TGTGCCACCCGGGACGCAGGGTACGAGCAGTACTTC. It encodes CATRDAGYEQYF.